This entry lists 19 T cell receptor beta chains sequenced from one sample in a study of T cells in Graves' hyperthyroidism and ophthalmopathy. Amplified TCR beta CDR3 regions came from RNA transcripts. A set of HTBI primers served as the primers for a first-round RT-PCR of the TCR CDR3. TCRdb independently ran MiXCR on the multiplex PCR reads; one entry per CDR3 protein. Of a few hundred thousand distinct CDR3 sequences listed, around 42% are singletons. The sequenced material came from peripheral blood or thyroid tissue (not recorded which). Receptors originate from an adult woman with Graves' disease, either hyperthyroidism or ophthalmopathy (not recorded which).

To note about this clonotype: A much bigger clone sits one base away, suggesting this may be a read error. This is likely a read error, given that the CDR3 carries no conserved phenylalanine or tryptophan at its end. No DNA is shown, since the ends of the CDR3 on it are uncertain; the CDR3 is the one TCRdb lists. The chain has TRBV7-9 and TRBJ2-7. CDR1 and CDR2 from the germline V gene are SEHNR and FQNEAQ (reference sequence). The CDR3 numbers 13 amino acids, ends counted. The CDR3 is CASSLGSEPPEYL.

J is TRBJ1-2 and V is TRBV29-1; D not certain. The CDR3 has 12 amino acids. Trimming stripped 7 bases from V and 3 bases from J, with 12 bases between. CDR1 SQVTM and CDR2 ANQGSEA come from the germline V gene. The CDR3 DNA reads as TGCAGCGCCGGCGCACCCTACTATGGCTACACCTTC. It encodes CSAGAPYYGYTF.

This clonotype was seen repeatedly, ten times or more. The V call is TRBV20-1, the J call TRBJ2-7; D unclear. There are 15 residues in the CDR3. Looked up from germline, CDR1 is DFQATT and CDR2 is SNEGSKA (reference sequence). The V gene lost 1 base and the J gene lost 0 bases, with 13 bases spanning the gap. CDR3 in amino acids: CSARGWAASSYEQYF. The CDR3, as DNA: TGCAGTGCTAGAGGTTGGGCGGCTTCCTCCTACGAGCAGTACTTC.

V usage is TRBV10-3 and J usage is TRBJ1-5; 7 bases line up with TRBD1. The CDR3 is 16 residues long. The V gene end was trimmed by 6 bases and the J gene end by 7 bases; junction bases not matched to a gene: 15. In germline, CDR1 is ENHRY, CDR2 SYGVKD. The CDR3 nucleotides read TGTGCCATCAGAGTGACAGGGTCGGGGTTGGGGCAGCCCCAGCATTTT. It specifies CAIRVTGSGLGQPQHF.

The rearrangement uses TRBV7-2 and TRBJ1-3; the D is unclear. The CDR3 consists of 15 residues. Deletions cut 5 bases from V and 0 bases from J, with 11 bases between. Germline loops: CDR1 SGHTA, CDR2 FQGNSA. The CDR3 coding sequence is TGTGCCAGCAGCCCCCGACGGGACTCTGGAAACACCATATATTTT. Translation: CASSPRRDSGNTIYF.

The table lists this clonotype with many counts. The chain recombines TRBV28 with TRBJ2-7, with D unresolved. From germline, CDR1 is MDHEN and CDR2 SYDVKM. The CDR3 consists of 11 residues. Trimming pared 6 bases from V and 3 bases from J, leaving 6 bases between. The CDR3 is CASRNNYEQYF. The CDR3 DNA sequence: TGTGCCAGCAGAAACAACTACGAGCAGTACTTC. The full variable domain, with the rest looked up from reference TRBV28 and TRBJ2-7, is DVKVTQSSRYLVKRTGEKVFLECVQDMDHENMFWYRQDPGLGLRLIYFSYDVKMKEKGDIPEGYSVSREKKERFSLILESASTNQTSMYLCASRNNYEQYFGPGTRLTVT.

The sample holds many counts of this clonotype. This chain joins TRBV4-1 and TRBJ1-1; D gene ambiguous. Between the trimmed V and J ends, which lost 2 bases and 4 bases, there was a span of 14 bases. The CDR3 loop spans 15 amino acids. Germline loops: CDR1 MGHRA, CDR2 YSYEKL. The CDR3: CASSQIQIEGTEAFF. CDR3 sequence (DNA): TGCGCCAGCAGCCAAATACAGATTGAGGGCACTGAAGCTTTCTTT.

The V call is TRBV9, the J call TRBJ2-2; TRBD1 is a possible D gene (6 bases). Looked up from germline, CDR1 is SGDLS and CDR2 is YYNGEE. The length of the CDR3 is 14 residues. V was pared by 4 bases and J by 3 bases, with 10 bases between. For the CDR3, the DNA is TGTGCCAGCAGCTTGGACAGTCACACCGGGGAGCTGTTTTTT. This gives the protein CASSLDSHTGELFF.

This chain links TRBV20-1 with TRBJ1-5; no clear D. Germline CDR1 DFQATT, CDR2 SNEGSKA (reference sequence). This CDR3 comprises 14 residues. V lost 2 bases to trimming and J lost 3 bases, with 11 bases between them. The CDR3 here is CSARSATANQPQHF. Written as DNA, the CDR3 is TGCAGTGCTAGATCGGCCACGGCCAATCAGCCCCAGCATTTT.

This clonotype was observed many times. This chain links TRBV10-2 with TRBJ1-6, with D unresolved. Trimming pared 8 bases from V and 8 bases from J, leaving 10 bases between. This CDR3 comprises 12 residues. Germline V lookup: CDR1 WSHSY, CDR2 SAAADI. CDR3 coding DNA: TGCGCCAGCCACGGCCGGGATTCACCCCTCCACTTT. This translates into CASHGRDSPLHF.

At least ten counts were recorded for this clonotype. This chain joins TRBV12-3 or TRBV12-4 and TRBJ2-7; 9 positions match TRBD2. Losses at the gene ends were 6 bases for V and 7 bases for J; bases not matched to a gene: 10. The CDR3 is 14 amino acids. The CDR3 sequence: CASSSPGTSSEQYF. DNA of the CDR3: TGTGCCAGCAGCTCTCCCGGGACTAGCTCGGAGCAGTACTTC.

The chain carries TRBV6-1 and TRBJ1-5; 12 bases are a match to TRBD1. This CDR3 has 19 amino acids. The V gene's germline CDR1 is MNHNS and CDR2 SASEGT. Losses at the gene ends were 6 bases for V and 0 bases for J; bases not matched to a gene: 12. CDR3 sequence: CASSRTGTGGPYSNQPQHF. As DNA, the CDR3 is TGTGCCAGCAGCCGGACAGGGACAGGGGGCCCCTATAGCAATCAGCCCCAGCATTTT.

Turning to this clonotype: An end of the junction does not agree with germline; a read error may underlie this. V is TRBV7-2 and J is TRBJ2-7, with D possibly matching TRBD2 (7 bases). The CDR3 length is 12 residues. Germline lookup yields CDR1 SGHTA and CDR2 FQGNSA. The CDR3 nucleotides read TGTGCCAGCAGCATGGGAGGGGGGGAGCAGTATTTC. It translates to CASSMGGGEQYF. The variable domain in full, with the rest retrieved from reference TRBV7-2 and TRBJ2-7, is GAGVSQSPSNKVTEKGKDVELRCDPISGHTALYWYRQSLGQGLEFLIYFQGNSAPDKSGLPSDRFSAERTGGSVSTLTIQRTQQEDSAVYLCASSMGGGEQYFGPGTRLTVT.

On this clonotype: This is likely a read error, given that the CDR3 carries no conserved phenylalanine or tryptophan at its end. The limits of the CDR3 on the DNA are not certain, so only TCRdb's listed CDR3 is given. This sequence joins TRBV20-1 and TRBJ2-6. The CDR3 spans 8 residues, counting both ends. Per germline, CDR1 DFQATT and CDR2 SNEGSKA (reference sequence). The CDR3 here is CSARDPNL.

CDR3 amino acids: CASYDLRQGNQPQHF. CDR3 sequence (DNA): TGTGCCAGCTACGACCTCAGACAGGGAAATCAGCCCCAGCATTTT. V is TRBV19 and J is TRBJ1-5; 7 bases line up with TRBD1. CDR1 and CDR2 (germline): LNHDA, SQIVND (reference sequence). The CDR3 extends over 15 amino acids. Trimming at V came to 9 bases and at J to 4 bases, leaving 12 bases not matched to a gene.

The chain uses TRBV7-2 and TRBJ2-7, with 7 bases matching TRBD1. With V trimmed by 3 bases and J by 13 bases, 6 bases remained unmatched. There are 11 residues in the CDR3. Germline CDR1 and CDR2: SGHTA and FQGNSA. The CDR3 loop is CASSFRQGSYF. Written as DNA, the CDR3 is TGTGCCAGCAGCTTCCGACAGGGCTCTTACTTC.

Worth noting for this clonotype: One end of the junction varies from germline; a read error may be responsible. The chain employs TRBV7-6 and TRBJ1-1; the match to TRBD1 covers 7 bases. The germline V gene encodes CDR1 SGHVS and CDR2 FNYEAQ. The CDR3 is 15 amino acids. The CDR3 sequence is CTSSLGRQGNTEAFF. CDR3 bases: TGTACCAGCAGTTTGGGAAGACAGGGAAACACTGAAGCTTTCTTT. Combining the CDR3 with reference TRBV7-6 and TRBJ1-1 gives the whole variable domain GAGVSQSPRYKVTKRGQDVALRCDPISGHVSLYWYRQALGQGPEFLTYFNYEAQQDKSGLPNDRFSAERPEGSISTLTIQRTEQRDSAMYRCTSSLGRQGNTEAFFGQGTRLTVV.

This chain uses TRBV28 with TRBJ1-5, with 9 bases lining up with TRBD1. The CDR3 spans 16 residues. In germline, CDR1 is MDHEN, CDR2 SYDVKM. The J segment lost 6 bases and the V segment lost 5 bases, leaving 11 bases of the junction unmatched. The CDR3 protein is CASSPPGQGVGQPQHF. CDR3 DNA: TGTGCCAGCAGTCCACCGGGACAGGGCGTGGGTCAGCCCCAGCATTTT.

This clonotype was observed at least ten times. The genes are TRBV5-4 and TRBJ2-6, with D hard to call. The CDR3 is made up of 16 amino acids. Germline lookup yields CDR1 SGHNT and CDR2 YYREEE (reference sequence). V was cut by 4 bases and J by 4 bases, with 15 bases left in between. CDR3 nucleotide sequence: TGTGCCAGCAGCGGTGGCCCTCCCAAAGGGGCCAACGTCCTGACTTTC. It encodes CASSGGPPKGANVLTF. Full variable domain (remainder filled in from reference TRBV5-4 and TRBJ2-6): ETGVTQSPTHLIKTRGQQVTLRCSSQSGHNTVSWYQQALGQGPQFIFQYYREEENGRGNFPPRFSGLQFPNYSSELNVNALELDDSALYLCASSGGPPKGANVLTFGAGSRLTVL.